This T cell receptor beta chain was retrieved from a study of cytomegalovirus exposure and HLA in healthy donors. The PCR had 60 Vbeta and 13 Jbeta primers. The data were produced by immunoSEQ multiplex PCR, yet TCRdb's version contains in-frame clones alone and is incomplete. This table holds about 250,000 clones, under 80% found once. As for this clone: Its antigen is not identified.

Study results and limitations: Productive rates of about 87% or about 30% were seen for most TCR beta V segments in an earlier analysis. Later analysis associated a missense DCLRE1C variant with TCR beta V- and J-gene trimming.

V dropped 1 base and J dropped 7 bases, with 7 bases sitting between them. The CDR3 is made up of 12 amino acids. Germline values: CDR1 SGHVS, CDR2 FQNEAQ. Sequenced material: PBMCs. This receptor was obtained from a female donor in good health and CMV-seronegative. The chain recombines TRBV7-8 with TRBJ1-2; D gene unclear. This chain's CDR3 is CASSLGVSGYTF. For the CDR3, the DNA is TGTGCCAGCAGCTTAGGAGTGTCTGGCTACACCTTC.